A selection of T cell receptor beta chains follows, all from one sample in a study of blood T cell repertoires in COVID-19. Assay used: immunoSEQ multiplex PCR; TCRdb lists only in-frame clones, some missing. In the table there are about 260,000 clones, around 87% of which are singletons. The sequenced sample consisted of peripheral blood. Source of these receptors: a woman aged 40 to 50 who had recovered from COVID-19. Both conserved end residues are part of each CDR3. D genes are given only for firm matches. Part of the rows lack a size; the others show once, few, many or a class for expanded clones.

size: -; J: TRBJ1-4; D: TRBD1; V: TRBV5-1; DNA: TGCGCCAGCAGCTTGGGCATAGGGGGCCGGGAAAAACTGTTTTTT; CDR3: CASSLGIGGREKLFF
size: -; J: TRBJ1-6; D: -; V: TRBV7-2; DNA: TGTGCCAGCAGCTACTCCGGGTCCGCCTATAATTCACCCCTCCACTTT; CDR3: CASSYSGSAYNSPLHF
size: -; J: TRBJ1-1; D: -; V: TRBV18; DNA: TGTGCCAGCTCAGCGGACATTGACACTGAAGCTTTCTTT; CDR3: CASSADIDTEAFF
size: few; J: TRBJ2-6; D: -; V: TRBV5-1; DNA: TGCGCCAGCAGCCGGGACACACCCTCTGGGGCCAACGTCCTGACTTTC; CDR3: CASSRDTPSGANVLTF
size: -; J: TRBJ1-1; D: -; V: TRBV9; DNA: TGTGCCAGCAGAGCGACAGGTGATTCGATGGGGACTGAAGCTTTCTTT; CDR3: CASRATGDSMGTEAFF
size: -; J: TRBJ1-6; D: -; V: TRBV18; DNA: TGTGCCAGCTCAACCAGGGTCTATAATTCACCCCTCCACTTT; CDR3: CASSTRVYNSPLHF
size: once; J: TRBJ2-4; D: -; V: TRBV12-5; DNA: TGTGCTAGTGGTTTGGGCGTAGCCAAAAACATTCAGTACTTC; CDR3: CASGLGVAKNIQYF
size: -; J: TRBJ1-5; D: TRBD1; V: TRBV19; DNA: TGTGCCAGTACCCTGGGACAGGGTTCTCTTCGGCCCCAGCATTTT; CDR3: CASTLGQGSLRPQHF
size: -; J: TRBJ2-7; D: TRBD1; V: TRBV5-1; DNA: TGCGCCAGCAGAATGGGACAGACCTCCTACGAGCAGTACTTC; CDR3: CASRMGQTSYEQYF
size: once; J: TRBJ2-3; D: TRBD2; V: TRBV7-3; DNA: TGTGCCAGCAGCGAAACGGGGGGAGCCCCTTTCCAGGATACGCAGTATTTT; CDR3: CASSETGGAPFQDTQYF
size: -; J: TRBJ1-4; D: -; V: TRBV5-1; DNA: TGCGCCAGCAGGGACAGCTGGAATGAAAAACTGTTTTTT; CDR3: CASRDSWNEKLFF
size: -; J: TRBJ2-1; D: TRBD2; V: TRBV4-3; DNA: TGCGCCAGCAGCGTCCTACTAGCGGGGAGCTACAATGAGCAGTTCTTC; CDR3: CASSVLLAGSYNEQFF
size: -; J: TRBJ2-2; D: TRBD1; V: TRBV5-1; DNA: TGCGCCAGCAGCTCACAGGGGGCCGGGGAGCTGTTTTTT; CDR3: CASSSQGAGELFF
size: -; J: TRBJ1-1; D: TRBD1; V: TRBV4-3; DNA: TGCGCCAGCAGCCGGGACAGGGGCGCCAAGAGAACTGAAGCTTTCTTT; CDR3: CASSRDRGAKRTEAFF
size: -; J: TRBJ2-3; D: TRBD2; V: TRBV4-2; DNA: TGTGCCAGCAGCCATCGGGCTAGCGGGAATACAGATACGCAGTATTTT; CDR3: CASSHRASGNTDTQYF
size: -; J: TRBJ2-7; D: TRBD1; V: TRBV2; DNA: TGTGCCAGCAGTGAAGGGACAGGGCTCTACGAGCAGTACTTC; CDR3: CASSEGTGLYEQYF
size: -; J: TRBJ1-1; D: -; V: TRBV9; DNA: TGTGCCAGCAGCGTAGGGGACTTCACTGAAGCTTTCTTT; CDR3: CASSVGDFTEAFF
size: -; J: TRBJ1-4; D: TRBD1; V: TRBV5-1; DNA: TGCGCCAGCAGCCCAGGGACAGGGGTGGGGGAAAAACTGTTTTTT; CDR3: CASSPGTGVGEKLFF
size: -; J: TRBJ1-2; D: TRBD1; V: TRBV30; DNA: TGTGCCAGTGACAGGGGCACTAACTATGGCTACACCTTC; CDR3: CASDRGTNYGYTF
size: -; J: TRBJ1-2; D: -; V: TRBV7-2; DNA: TGTGCCAGCAGCGCGCTACAGCTTTTCTATGGCTACACCTTC; CDR3: CASSALQLFYGYTF
size: -; J: TRBJ2-3; D: -; V: TRBV18; DNA: TGTGCCAGCTCACCACCGGCTCAGATGAAGGATACGCAGTATTTT; CDR3: CASSPPAQMKDTQYF
size: -; J: TRBJ2-1; D: TRBD2; V: TRBV5-1; DNA: TGCGCCAGCAGCCAAAGACTAGCGGGCGCTTACGCGAATGAGCAGTTCTTC; CDR3: CASSQRLAGAYANEQFF
size: -; J: TRBJ2-7; D: -; V: TRBV13; DNA: TGTGCCAGCAGCTCGGAGGGCTCCTACGAGCAGTACTTC; CDR3: CASSSEGSYEQYF
size: -; J: TRBJ1-5; D: -; V: TRBV6-6; DNA: TGTGCCAGCAGTTACAGAGCGGGCCCGAATCAGCCCCAGCATTTT; CDR3: CASSYRAGPNQPQHF
size: once; J: TRBJ1-2; D: TRBD1; V: TRBV11-2; DNA: TGTGCCAGCAAAAAGGACAGGGGATTCGGTGGCTACACCTTC; CDR3: CASKKDRGFGGYTF
size: -; J: TRBJ1-3; D: -; V: TRBV12-3/TRBV12-4; DNA: TGTGCCAGCAGTTTTTACTCTGGAAACACCATATATTTT; CDR3: CASSFYSGNTIYF